These 27 T cell receptor beta chains originate from one sample sequenced in a study of T cells in Graves' hyperthyroidism and ophthalmopathy. TCR beta CDR3 sequences were amplified from RNA transcripts. HTBI primers were employed in a first-round RT-PCR of the TCR CDR3. TCRdb recomputed calls from the multiplex PCR reads with MiXCR, one row per CDR3 protein. Of hundreds of thousands of distinct CDR3 sequences in the sample, around 15% are singletons; the top ten hold 9.5% to 13%. The sample consisted of blood. Source of these receptors: a woman aged 18-29 years with Graves' hyperthyroidism.

In this sample, this clonotype turned up a few times. The chain recombines TRBV24-1 with TRBJ1-3; a possible D gene is TRBD1 (6 bases). Trimming left V 5 bases short and J 7 bases short, with 11 bases between. The CDR3 totals 13 residues. Per germline, CDR1 KGHDR and CDR2 SFDVKD. The chain's CDR3 is CATSGGGANTIYF. The CDR3 region has the DNA TGTGCCACCAGTGGTGGGGGCGCGAACACCATATATTTT.

V and J are TRBV7-8 and TRBJ2-3; weak D call: TRBD1 (5 bases). This CDR3 has 12 amino acids. The V end was cut by 4 bases, the J end by 10 bases, with 12 bases between. Germline V gene data show CDR1 as SGHVS and CDR2 as FQNEAQ. CDR3 in DNA: TGTGCCAGCAGCTCAACAGGAGAGGCGCAGTATTTT. Its protein product is CASSSTGEAQYF.

This chain links TRBV7-8 with TRBJ2-2; D might be TRBD1 or TRBD2, each matching 7 bases. CDR3 length: 15 amino acids. Germline assignment: CDR1 SGHVS and CDR2 FQNEAQ. V was cut by 10 bases and J by 0 bases, with 15 bases left in between. In DNA, the CDR3 is TGTGCCACCCTACAGGGGAGGGCGAACACCGGGGAGCTGTTTTTT. Its translation: CATLQGRANTGELFF.

The chain links TRBV27 to TRBJ2-1; a weak D match, TRBD2 (6 bases). Trimming took off 4 bases at V and 4 bases at J, with 17 bases between the two ends. The CDR3 sequence is 16 residues long. CDR1 and CDR2 (germline): MNHEY, SMNVEV (reference sequence). CDR3 in DNA: TGTGCCAGCAGTTCCCACGAGCGGGTGTCATACAATGAGCAGTTCTTC. This gives the protein CASSSHERVSYNEQFF.

Many counts were recorded for this clonotype. The chain recombines TRBV7-9 with TRBJ2-7; D is ambiguous. V dropped 3 bases and J dropped 6 bases, with 12 bases sitting between them. This CDR3 is built from 13 residues. Germline CDR1 SEHNR, CDR2 FQNEAQ (reference sequence). The CDR3 region is CASSFTQRGEQYF. The CDR3 DNA follows: TGTGCCAGCAGCTTCACCCAGAGAGGCGAGCAGTACTTC.

This clonotype was seen a handful of times. The chain carries TRBV2 and TRBJ1-2; D is unresolved. Between the trimmed V and J ends, which lost 10 bases and 4 bases, there was a span of 10 bases. This CDR3 has 11 amino acids. Germline loops: CDR1 SNHLY, CDR2 FYNNEI. CDR3 sequence reads: CAIEGFYGYTF. The CDR3 DNA follows: TGTGCCATCGAGGGTTTCTATGGCTACACCTTC.

Ten or more counts support this clonotype. J is TRBJ2-7 and V is TRBV3-1; D ambiguous. The CDR3 runs to 13 residues. V was shortened by 4 bases and J by 3 bases, with 10 bases between the two germline ends. Germline values: CDR1 LGHDT, CDR2 YNNKEL (reference sequence). CDR3 region: CASSPTRNYEQYF. As DNA, the CDR3 is TGTGCCAGCAGCCCCACGCGGAACTACGAGCAGTACTTC.

This clonotype was counted at least ten times. The V and J genes are TRBV2 and TRBJ1-1; TRBD1 might be the D (6 bases). The V gene lost 8 bases and the J gene lost 3 bases, with 16 bases spanning the gap. The CDR3 contains 14 residues. Germline V lookup: CDR1 SNHLY, CDR2 FYNNEI. The CDR3, as DNA: TGTGCCAGCTCGGCACGACAGGCCTACACTGAAGCTTTCTTT. Translation: CASSARQAYTEAFF.

In this sample, this clonotype turned up many times. The V gene is TRBV28, the J gene TRBJ2-3; D not certain. This CDR3 has 13 amino acids. Germline V lookup: CDR1 MDHEN, CDR2 SYDVKM. V was cut by 5 bases and J by 5 bases, with 11 bases left in between. The CDR3 region has the DNA TGTGCCAGCAGTCCTCCTGACAAAGATACGCAGTATTTT. This gives the protein CASSPPDKDTQYF.

The CDR3 DNA reads as TGTGCCAGCAACTTCTGGACCGGACTAGCGGTCCCCTACGAGCAGTACTTC. It specifies CASNFWTGLAVPYEQYF. The chain couples TRBV27 to TRBJ2-7; 10 nucleotides line up with TRBD2. The junction had 14 bases not matched to a gene; V was cut back by 7 bases and J by 2 bases. Germline V lookup: CDR1 MNHEY, CDR2 SMNVEV (reference sequence). This CDR3 region has 17 residues.

This clonotype was seen at least ten times. CDR3 residues: CATSDYRDRETQYF. CDR3 coding DNA: TGTGCCACCAGTGATTATCGGGACAGAGAGACCCAGTACTTC. The chain has TRBV24-1 and TRBJ2-5; TRBD1 matches 7 bases. The germline CDR1 and CDR2 sequences are KGHDR and SFDVKD. The CDR3 has 14 amino acids. The V gene end was trimmed by 2 bases and the J gene end by 4 bases; junction bases not matched to a gene: 3.

The chain has TRBV5-1 and TRBJ1-1, with 9 bases matching TRBD1. Germline lookup yields CDR1 SGHRS and CDR2 YFSETQ. J was trimmed by 3 bases and V by 1 base; bases with no gene match: 16. The CDR3 length is 19 residues. The CDR3 DNA follows: TGCGCCAGCAGCTTGCCCGCCGGACAGGGGAGACTTGGGGACACTGAAGCTTTCTTT. Protein sequence: CASSLPAGQGRLGDTEAFF.

In this sample, this clonotype turned up many times. The V gene is TRBV2, the J gene TRBJ1-2; D possibly corresponds to TRBD1 (6 bases). With 6 bases removed from V and 2 bases from J, the gap between germline ends came to 16 bases. The CDR3 runs to 15 residues. Germline V CDR1 and CDR2: SNHLY, FYNNEI. CDR3 sequence reads: CASSDVSGVNYGYTF. The CDR3 DNA reads as TGTGCCAGCAGCGACGTCTCAGGGGTAAACTATGGCTACACCTTC.

This clonotype appeared many times. The rearrangement joins TRBV30 to TRBJ2-7; D is unresolved. This CDR3 is built from 13 residues. V lost 2 bases and J 5 bases, leaving 13 bases between the germline ends. CDR1 and CDR2 (germline): GTSNPN, SVGIG (reference sequence). CDR3 amino acids: CAWSLHLLHEQYF. The DNA of the CDR3 is TGTGCCTGGAGTCTACACCTCCTCCACGAGCAGTACTTC.

In this sample, this clonotype turned up a few times. This rearrangement joins TRBV28 to TRBJ1-5; D possibly corresponds to TRBD1 (5 bases). Trimming pared 3 bases from V and 1 base from J, leaving 13 bases between. Germline V gene data show CDR1 as MDHEN and CDR2 as SYDVKM. The CDR3 is made up of 16 amino acids. CDR3 bases: TGTGCCAGCAGTTTGGGGGGGGTCTTGAGCAATCAGCCCCAGCATTTT. Its protein product is CASSLGGVLSNQPQHF.

V is TRBV7-9 and J is TRBJ1-1, with D possibly being TRBD1 (6 bases). Germline CDR1 and CDR2: SEHNR and FQNEAQ (reference sequence). The CDR3 loop spans 14 amino acids. The V end was cut by 5 bases, the J end by 4 bases, with 14 bases between. Here the CDR3 reads CASSPLAGATEAFF. As DNA, the CDR3 is TGTGCCAGCAGCCCCCTCGCGGGGGCCACTGAAGCTTTCTTT.

CDR3 in amino acids: CASSLWAGSNQPQHF. The CDR3 nucleotides are TGTGCCAGCAGTTTATGGGCAGGGAGCAATCAGCCCCAGCATTTT. The V and J genes are TRBV27 and TRBJ1-5, with D possibly being TRBD1 (5 bases). The CDR3 length is 15 residues. V was clipped by 1 base and J by 1 base, with 8 bases between them. CDR1 is MNHEY, CDR2 SMNVEV, per germline (reference sequence).

Only a few counts were recorded for this clonotype. The chain carries TRBV15 and TRBJ1-4; no clear D gene. Germline loops: CDR1 LNHNV, CDR2 YYDKDF (reference sequence). Trimming stripped 3 bases from V and 7 bases from J, with 15 bases between. This CDR3 comprises 15 residues. The CDR3 region has the DNA TGTGCCACCAGCAGTGGCGGGCAATGGAGTGAAAAACTGTTTTTT. Protein sequence: CATSSGGQWSEKLFF.

The sample holds many counts of this clonotype. The gene calls are TRBV19 and TRBJ1-4; possibly TRBD1 for D (6 bases). V was pared by 3 bases and J by 5 bases, with 16 bases between. CDR1 is LNHDA and CDR2 is SQIVND in the germline V gene (reference sequence). The CDR3 spans 16 residues. The CDR3 spells CASSIGPDRKNEKLFF. CDR3 sequence (DNA): TGTGCCAGTAGTATTGGACCGGACAGAAAGAATGAAAAACTGTTTTTT.

The CDR3 region is CASSTGGVGSYEQYF. CDR3 DNA: TGTGCCAGCAGCACTGGCGGGGTAGGGTCCTACGAGCAGTACTTC. The chain employs TRBV14 and TRBJ2-7; the D gene is possibly TRBD2 (6 bases). The germline V gene encodes CDR1 SGHDN and CDR2 FVKESK. This CDR3 has 15 residues. Trimming shortened V by 5 bases and J by 1 base, and 15 bases separated the two germline ends.

This rearrangement joins TRBV24-1 to TRBJ1-3, with D unresolved. In germline, CDR1 is KGHDR, CDR2 SFDVKD. Trimming shortened V by 9 bases and J by 9 bases, and 17 bases separated the two germline ends. The CDR3 is 13 amino acids. The CDR3 loop reads CATSDGPLGTIYF. The CDR3 bases are TGTGCCACCTCGGACGGCCCGTTGGGCACCATATATTTT.

A few counts support this clonotype. The rearrangement uses TRBV12-3 or TRBV12-4 and TRBJ2-2; tentative D call: TRBD2 (5 bases). V lost 3 bases and J lost 4, with 9 bases in between. This CDR3 contains 14 residues. The CDR3 spells CASSFPRVTGELFF. CDR3 sequence (DNA): TGTGCCAGCAGTTTTCCGCGGGTCACCGGGGAGCTGTTTTTT.

This clonotype was seen a handful of times. This could be a read error, since a much larger clone is one nucleotide away. The chain is built from TRBV12-3 or TRBV12-4 and TRBJ2-7, with 7 bases lining up with TRBD2. The CDR3 is made up of 14 amino acids. CDR3 sequence: CVSSFGDYVNEQYF. The CDR3 region has the DNA TGTGTCAGCAGTTTCGGGGACTACGTTAACGAGCAGTACTTC.

This clonotype was seen a few times. The chain employs TRBV19 and TRBJ1-1, with D possibly TRBD1 on 5 matching bases. This CDR3 has 16 residues. The V end was cut by 7 bases, the J end by 3 bases, with 21 bases between. Germline lookup yields CDR1 LNHDA and CDR2 SQIVND (reference sequence). In nucleotides, the CDR3 is TGTGCCAGTATTCCCCCAGGATGGGGGGATTACACTGAAGCTTTCTTT. Its translation is CASIPPGWGDYTEAFF.

The chain uses TRBV13 and TRBJ2-5; no clear D. The length of the CDR3 is 13 residues. Germline CDR1 reads PRHDT; CDR2 reads FYEKMQ (reference sequence). V was trimmed by 5 bases and J by 5 bases, leaving 12 bases between them. The CDR3 coding sequence is TGTGCCAGCAGCCAAAGGGTCCTGGAGACCCAGTACTTC. Its translation: CASSQRVLETQYF.

This clonotype occurred many times. The J gene is TRBJ2-5, the V gene TRBV12-3 or TRBV12-4; the match to TRBD1 covers 9 bases. CDR3 length equals 16 residues. Unmatched junction bases numbered 15, after V lost 7 bases and J lost 6 bases. The CDR3 sequence is CASTASSTGGKKTQYF. The CDR3 DNA is TGTGCCAGCACCGCCAGTAGCACAGGGGGCAAAAAGACCCAGTACTTC.

This clonotype was counted ten times or more. Here the CDR3 reads CASSLAGSGFEAFF. For the CDR3, the DNA is TGTGCCAGCAGCTTAGCCGGGAGCGGGTTTGAAGCTTTCTTT. The chain is built from TRBV11-2 and TRBJ1-1, with no clear D. The CDR3 consists of 14 residues. V shed 1 base and J shed 7 bases, with 13 bases lying between them. Germline CDR1 SGHAT, CDR2 FQNNGV.